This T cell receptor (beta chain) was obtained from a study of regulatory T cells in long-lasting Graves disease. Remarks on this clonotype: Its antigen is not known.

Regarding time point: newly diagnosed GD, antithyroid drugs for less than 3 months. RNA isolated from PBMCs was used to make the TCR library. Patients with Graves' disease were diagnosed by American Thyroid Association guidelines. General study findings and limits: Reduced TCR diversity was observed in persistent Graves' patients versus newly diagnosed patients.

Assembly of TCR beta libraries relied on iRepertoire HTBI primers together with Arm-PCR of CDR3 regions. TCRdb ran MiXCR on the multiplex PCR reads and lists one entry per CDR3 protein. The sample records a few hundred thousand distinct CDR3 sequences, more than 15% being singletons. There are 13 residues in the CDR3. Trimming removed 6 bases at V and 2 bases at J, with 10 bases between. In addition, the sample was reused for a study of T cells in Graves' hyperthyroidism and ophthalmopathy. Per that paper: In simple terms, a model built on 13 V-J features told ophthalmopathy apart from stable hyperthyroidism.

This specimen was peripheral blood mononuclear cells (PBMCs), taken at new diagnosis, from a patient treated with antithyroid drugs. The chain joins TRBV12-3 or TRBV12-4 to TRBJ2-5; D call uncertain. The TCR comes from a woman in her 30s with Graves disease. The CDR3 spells CASRSGRQETQYF. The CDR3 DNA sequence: TGTGCCAGCAGGTCTGGACGGCAAGAGACCCAGTACTTC.